A single sample gave rise to the 20 T cell receptor beta chains below, sequenced in a study of OX40 agonist ivuxolimab in advanced cancers. Measured with immunoSEQ multiplex PCR; TCRdb has only the in-frame clones, and not every one. The sample lists some 70,000 clones; 83% were seen once. The starting material was CD4+ or CD8+ T cells sorted from blood, obtained in a trial of the OX40 agonist ivuxolimab. These TCRs come from an adult with an advanced solid tumor such as melanoma, head and neck, liver or kidney cancer.

V gene TRBV7-2 combines with J gene TRBJ1-3; D is possibly TRBD1 (5 bases). This CDR3 spans 14 amino acids. The V and J ends lost 5 bases and 4 bases respectively, with 12 bases between them. Germline values: CDR1 SGHTA, CDR2 FQGNSA. CDR3 sequence reads: CASSRLQGGNTIYF. In DNA form, the CDR3 reads TGTGCCAGCAGCCGCCTCCAGGGAGGAAACACCATATATTTT.

This clone was counted between two and nine times. V gene TRBV29-1 combines with J gene TRBJ1-2; 8 bases agree with TRBD1. With 3 bases clipped from V and 8 bases from J, the junction kept 2 bases outside the gene matches. The CDR3 covers 11 residues. The germline V gene encodes CDR1 SQVTM and CDR2 ANQGSEA. This chain's CDR3 is CSVEAGGGYTF. DNA of the CDR3: TGCAGCGTTGAGGCAGGGGGCGGCTACACCTTC.

There are a few counts of this clone. The chain has TRBV29-1 and TRBJ2-1, with TRBD2 matching 8 bases. V was clipped by 7 bases and J by 9 bases; unmatched bases: 17. The CDR3 covers 15 residues. Germline V gene data show CDR1 as SQVTM and CDR2 as ANQGSEA. Here the CDR3 reads CSAPPAGVREGEQFF. The CDR3 DNA is TGCAGCGCCCCCCCAGCGGGAGTACGGGAAGGTGAGCAGTTCTTC.

This clone is a singleton in its sample. The rearrangement joins TRBV7-2 to TRBJ1-5, with 7 bases aligning to TRBD1. CDR1 and CDR2 (germline): SGHTA, FQGNSA. The CDR3 sequence is 13 residues long. J lost 8 bases, V lost 5 bases, and 6 bases had no gene match. The CDR3 sequence: CASSRDREEPQHF. The CDR3 nucleotides are TGTGCCAGCAGCAGAGACAGGGAAGAGCCCCAGCATTTT.

The rearrangement uses TRBV7-2 and TRBJ1-5; D gene uncertain. The length of the CDR3 is 17 residues. Germline V gene data show CDR1 as SGHTA and CDR2 as FQGNSA. With 5 bases removed from V and 0 bases from J, the gap between germline ends came to 17 bases. CDR3 residues: CASSIPPGAYSNQPQHF. The CDR3 DNA is TGTGCCAGCAGCATTCCCCCTGGAGCTTATAGCAATCAGCCCCAGCATTTT.

The chain combines TRBV7-2 with TRBJ2-7; D uncertain. Germline CDR1 is SGHTA and CDR2 is FQGNSA. With 1 base removed from V and 2 bases from J, the gap between germline ends came to 9 bases. The length of the CDR3 is 14 residues. CDR3 region: CASSLGAKTYEQYF. CDR3 DNA: TGTGCCAGCAGCTTAGGGGCCAAAACCTACGAGCAGTACTTC.

The V gene is TRBV5-5, the J gene TRBJ2-1; D gene unclear. Trimming removed 0 bases from V and 2 bases from J, with 3 bases in between. This CDR3 comprises 13 residues. CDR1 and CDR2 from the germline V gene are SGHKS and YYEKEE (reference sequence). The DNA for the CDR3 is TGTGCCAGCAGCTTGGAGCCCTACAATGAGCAGTTCTTC. Its translation is CASSLEPYNEQFF.

This clone is labeled as medium-sized (0.01 to 0.1%). The chain is built from TRBV7-9 and TRBJ2-7, with D perhaps TRBD2 (5 bases). The CDR3 sequence is 12 residues long. Germline loops: CDR1 SEHNR, CDR2 FQNEAQ (reference sequence). The germline V and J ends were trimmed by 6 bases and 6 bases, with 12 bases remaining between them. Here the CDR3 reads CASSLDGVEQYF. Written as DNA, the CDR3 is TGTGCCAGCAGTTTGGACGGGGTCGAGCAGTACTTC.

CDR3 sequence: CASSRLAAGELFF. The CDR3 DNA follows: TGTGCCAGCAGCAGGCTAGCGGCCGGGGAGCTGTTTTTT. This chain connects TRBV5-4 to TRBJ2-2; 7 nucleotides agree with TRBD2. CDR1 and CDR2 (germline): SGHNT, YYREEE (reference sequence). This CDR3 has 13 residues. The junction had 3 bases not matched to a gene; V was cut back by 4 bases and J by 6 bases.

This clone has only a few counts. The chain employs TRBV19 and TRBJ2-1; the match to TRBD2 covers 7 bases. Looked up from germline, CDR1 is LNHDA and CDR2 is SQIVND (reference sequence). The junction had 13 bases not matched to a gene; V was cut back by 5 bases and J by 9 bases. This CDR3 spans 15 amino acids. The CDR3 protein is CASSQVGGSFVEQFF. CDR3 nucleotide sequence: TGTGCCAGTAGTCAAGTGGGAGGGTCGTTTGTTGAGCAGTTCTTC.

The chain combines TRBV27 with TRBJ2-1, with a tentative D call TRBD2 (6 bases). The length of the CDR3 is 12 residues. Between the trimmed V and J ends, which lost 2 bases and 9 bases, there was a span of 8 bases. Germline V CDR1 and CDR2: MNHEY, SMNVEV (reference sequence). CDR3 coding DNA: TGTGCCAGCAGTTTACGACTAGGTGAGCAGTTCTTC. Residues: CASSLRLGEQFF.

The chain is built from TRBV2 and TRBJ2-4; no firm D call. V was cut by 6 bases and J by 5 bases, with 11 bases left in between. The CDR3 consists of 13 residues. CDR1 is SNHLY and CDR2 is FYNNEI in the germline V gene. The CDR3 DNA sequence: TGTGCCAGCAGCCTAGGTCGGGAAAACATTCAGTACTTC. It translates to CASSLGRENIQYF.

The chain is built from TRBV6-1 and TRBJ1-2; 8 positions match TRBD1. Germline-derived CDR1 and CDR2 are MNHNS and SASEGT. The V gene end was trimmed by 3 bases and the J gene end by 2 bases; junction bases not matched to a gene: 5. This CDR3 is built from 15 residues. CDR3 in amino acids: CASSDGQGRNYGYTF. The CDR3 bases are TGTGCCAGCAGTGACGGACAGGGAAGAAACTATGGCTACACCTTC.

The chain couples TRBV6-5 to TRBJ2-3; TRBD2 agrees at 9 bases. The CDR3 length is 14 residues. The germline gives CDR1 MNHEY, CDR2 SVGAGI. Trimming cost V 8 bases and J 4 bases; bases outside gene matches: 7. The DNA of the CDR3 is TGTGCCAGCGGATTAGCGGGAGCCCCAGATACGCAGTATTTT. Residues: CASGLAGAPDTQYF.

This clone was counted a few times. The rearrangement links TRBV5-4 to TRBJ2-3; 10 bases are shared with TRBD2. CDR1 SGHNT and CDR2 YYREEE come from the germline V gene (reference sequence). The V gene end was trimmed by 2 bases and the J gene end by 5 bases; junction bases not matched to a gene: 8. This CDR3 region has 16 residues. CDR3 sequence (DNA): TGTGCCAGCAGCTTTAGGTCTAGCGGGAGTCAAGATACGCAGTATTTT. Amino acid sequence: CASSFRSSGSQDTQYF.

The genes are TRBV5-4 and TRBJ2-7; tentatively, D is TRBD1 (5 bases). CDR1 SGHNT and CDR2 YYREEE come from the germline V gene (reference sequence). This CDR3 comprises 14 residues. Trimming stripped 4 bases from V and 0 bases from J, with 11 bases between. In DNA, the CDR3 is TGTGCCAGCAGCCTGGACACTACCTCCTACGAGCAGTACTTC. Encoded protein: CASSLDTTSYEQYF. Supplemented by reference TRBV5-4 and TRBJ2-7, the full variable domain reads ETGVTQSPTHLIKTRGQQVTLRCSSQSGHNTVSWYQQALGQGPQFIFQYYREEENGRGNFPPRFSGLQFPNYSSELNVNALELDDSALYLCASSLDTTSYEQYFGPGTRLTVT.

The sample holds one count of this clone. The rearrangement uses TRBV6-6 and TRBJ2-7; TRBD2 might be the D (5 bases). Deletions cut 2 bases from V and 6 bases from J, with 14 bases between. Germline V gene data show CDR1 as MNHNY and CDR2 as SVGAGI (reference sequence). CDR3 length: 14 residues. CDR3 coding DNA: TGTGCCAGCAGTTACGCTCGGACTGCGAGCGAGCAGTACTTC. This codes for CASSYARTASEQYF.

The J gene is TRBJ2-3, the V gene TRBV10-3; D gene uncertain. The germline V gene encodes CDR1 ENHRY and CDR2 SYGVKD. V was cut by 4 bases and J by 2 bases, with 7 bases left in between. CDR3 length: 13 residues. CDR3 sequence reads: CAISGGITDTQYF. The CDR3 DNA sequence: TGTGCCATCAGTGGTGGAATCACAGATACGCAGTATTTT.

The chain couples TRBV1 to TRBJ1-1; the table gives TRBD1 as D, unverified against the DNA. TRBV1 is labeled a pseudogene. CDR3 length equals 16 residues. CDR3 in DNA: TGCACCAGCAGCCATGACGGGGACAGACGGAACACTGAAGCTTTCTTT. Translating it yields CTSSHDGDRRNTEAFF.

The gene calls are TRBV18 and TRBJ2-1; D perhaps matches TRBD2 (6 bases). Trimming stripped 3 bases from V and 9 bases from J, with 12 bases between. The CDR3 is made up of 13 amino acids. Germline V gene sequence: CDR1 KGHSH, CDR2 LQKENI. The CDR3 region has the DNA TGTGCCAGCTCACCCTATACGGAGGGTGAGCAGTTCTTC. Its translation is CASSPYTEGEQFF.